This TCR beta chain was identified during a study of immune cell composition in non-small cell lung cancer (dated by TCRdb to 2016 to 2017). About the full investigation: Histologic subtype, mostly lung adenocarcinoma or squamous cell carcinoma, was determined with H&E together with p63, CK5, Napsin A and TTF-1 immunohistochemistry. TCR-beta sequencing (Adaptive Biotechnologies) was performed on 32 to 35 paired NSCLC tumour and non-adjacent lung specimens plus 26 tumour-only specimens. Supplementary cohort #1 consisted of approximately 9 lung adenocarcinoma cases with paired tumour/lung TCR-beta sequencing and with TIL populations generated to assess tumour reactivity. Several tumour specimens with TCR-beta data were of rare histological subtypes and were excluded from the subtype comparisons.

Normal lung samples came from the same patient and consisted of non-adjacent lung tissue collected as far from the tumour as possible, at a distance of at least 3 cm. From frozen aliquots of unsorted single-cell suspensions, genomic DNA was isolated using the QIAamp DNA kit. Tissues were received within 2 hours of resection and were immediately processed into single-cell suspensions. Tissue was mechanically dissociated and enzymatically digested with DNase I, collagenase I and hyaluronidase for roughly 30 minutes at 37 °C, then filtered and RBC-lysed. A two-step multiplex PCR was used to amplify TCR-beta CDR3 regions from genomic DNA, and Illumina-compatible adaptors were added in the second step. TCR-beta immunosequencing was carried out on an Illumina platform through the commercial immunoSEQ service. Under the source paper's analysis protocol: Repertoires were summarised as Top 10 Clones, the percentage of T-cell templates from the ten most frequent sequences, and productive clonality. Values of productive clonality ranged from 0 to 1, with a monoclonal population indicated by a value of 1. Using log10 scatter plots, tumour-associated clones were identified as sequences that made up at least 0.1% of tumour T-cell templates yet were absent from the matched non-adjacent lung. Two-group comparisons used Student's t-tests, stages used ANOVA, and relationships used linear regression, analysed in GraphPad Prism7 and R. The source is immuneACCESS, and TCRdb retained only in-frame sequences with V and J called. Part of the clones is not carried over; for the studies checked, unresolved V genes explain less than half of this, and the remainder is unexplained. That table supplies the V and J calls and clone size; D and trimming were determined from the DNA. In this sample the table shows 7,000 or so clones, 80% to 90% of which occur a single time. The ten largest account for 10% to 15% of the sample.

CDR1 and CDR2 (SNHLY, FYNNEI) derive from the germline V gene. The V end loses 7 bases and the J end loses 1 base, and a stretch of 10 bases separates them. The CDR3 spans 13 residues, from the cysteine through the phenylalanine. The retained sequence is limited to the CDR3, 39 bases, with the frame set at the first base. Study-wide findings and limitations: Smoking pack-years did not significantly correlate with tumour TCR-beta clonality. The reactivity cohort included only about ten cases, and whether tumour-reactive clones share sequences with the dominant in vivo tumour-associated clones was not shown. Tumour-associated clones >0.5% were found in nearly half of NSCLC cases, namely in over 25% of adenocarcinomas versus less than 85% of squamous carcinomas. Across under 12 adenocarcinoma cases, TIL tumour reactivity correlated strongly with maximal tumour-associated clone frequency but not with overall clonality.

Concerning this clone: No antigen is known for it. Nothing much larger sits one base from this clone, and base qualities are not available.

This TCR derives from a human donor with non-small cell lung cancer. The V gene is TRBV2 and the J gene is TRBJ1-1; there is no confident call for the D gene. The material sequenced was non-adjacent lung tissue. The CDR3 is CASIYVRNTEAFF. The base sequence is TGTGCCAGCATATACGTCCGGAACACTGAAGCTTTCTTT.